This T cell receptor (beta chain) was identified during a study of lymphopenia after photon versus proton radiotherapy. CDR3 length: 13 amino acids. V was cut by 4 bases and J by 2 bases, with 10 bases left in between. CDR1 is SGHNT and CDR2 is YYREEE in the germline V gene (reference sequence). Repertoires were generated with immunoSEQ multiplex PCR, while TCRdb's copy carries only in-frame clones and drops some. The table includes roughly 30,000 clones, about 86% detected once. Notes on this clone: Its antigen remains unidentified.

The study's findings and limits: Only patients who died were analyzed for survival; proton advantage is unproven. After lymphocyte nadir, photon-treated repertoires showed oligoclonal expansion, especially CD8+ Temra. In patients who died, overall survival fell as post-nadir TCR diversity dropped more. Under photons, naive T cells and diversity fell while effector/memory populations rose.

This clonotype was obtained from a woman aged 60-75 years with cholangiocarcinoma. Some clones in this sample may be carry-over from other donors' samples. The chain combines TRBV5-4 with TRBJ2-7; possible D gene TRBD1, 5 bases. The specimen was peripheral blood, collected from a patient treated with proton-based radiotherapy. The CDR3 sequence: CASSVDRTYEQYF. The CDR3, as DNA: TGTGCCAGCAGCGTTGACAGAACCTACGAGCAGTACTTC.